Shown below are 8 T cell receptor beta chains from a single sample sequenced in a study of blood T cell repertoires in COVID-19. Libraries were prepared by immunoSEQ multiplex PCR; TCRdb keeps only in-frame clonotypes and omits some of them. The repertoire holds about 420,000 clones, with around nine tenths as singletons. Sequenced material: peripheral blood. The receptor source for this set is a man in his late teens or twenties with COVID-19, enrolled during active disease.

A note on this clone: Additional DNA sequences in this sample encode the identical CDR3. The chain links TRBV4-1 to TRBJ1-1; unclear D gene. CDR1 is MGHRA and CDR2 is YSYEKL in the germline V gene. CDR3 length: 12 residues. V shed 4 bases and J shed 5 bases, with 8 bases lying between them. CDR3 loop: CASSPTGTEAFF. In nucleotides, the CDR3 is TGCGCCAGCAGCCCAACGGGGACTGAAGCTTTCTTT.

V gene TRBV4-1 combines with J gene TRBJ1-2; 10 nucleotides match TRBD1. Per the germline V gene, CDR1 is MGHRA and CDR2 is YSYEKL. Trimming removed 3 bases from V and 2 bases from J; junction bases left unmatched: 3. This CDR3 has 15 residues. The DNA for the CDR3 is TGCGCCAGCAGCCACCAGGGACAGGGGAACTATGGCTACACCTTC. Protein product: CASSHQGQGNYGYTF.

This chain links TRBV6-6 with TRBJ2-5, with 8 bases identical to TRBD2. Germline assignment: CDR1 MNHNY and CDR2 SVGAGI (reference sequence). The CDR3 runs 14 residues. Trimming cost V 4 bases and J 5 bases; bases outside gene matches: 6. CDR3 protein: CASSWGTRRETQYF. The CDR3 DNA follows: TGTGCCAGCAGTTGGGGGACTAGGCGGGAGACCCAGTACTTC.

Only one count was recorded for this clone. The chain couples TRBV15 to TRBJ2-1; D is perhaps TRBD2 (6 bases). Germline V gives CDR1 LNHNV, CDR2 YYDKDF (reference sequence). Deletions cut 0 bases from V and 1 base from J, with 13 bases between. The CDR3 extends over 17 amino acids. The CDR3 DNA is TGTGCCACCAGCAGAGAAGCGGGCTGGCAGTCCTACAATGAGCAGTTCTTC. Protein product: CATSREAGWQSYNEQFF.

This chain joins TRBV18 and TRBJ2-6; TRBD1 aligns across 8 bases. CDR1 and CDR2 from the germline V gene are KGHSH and LQKENI. The CDR3 sequence is 15 residues long. J gave up 2 bases and V 4 bases, and 1 base lay outside the gene matches. CDR3: CASSLDRAGANVLTF. As DNA, the CDR3 is TGTGCCAGCTCACTGGACAGGGCTGGGGCCAACGTCCTGACTTTC. The variable domain in full, with the rest retrieved from reference TRBV18 and TRBJ2-6, is NAGVMQNPRHLVRRRGQEARLRCSPMKGHSHVYWYRQLPEEGLKFMVYLQKENIIDESGMPKERFSAEFPKEGPSILRIQQVVRGDSAAYFCASSLDRAGANVLTFGAGSRLTVL.

This clone has only one observation. This chain connects TRBV27 to TRBJ2-7; 9 bases are shared with TRBD2. V was clipped by 5 bases and J by 3 bases; unmatched bases: 11. CDR1 is MNHEY, CDR2 SMNVEV, per germline (reference sequence). The CDR3 totals 16 residues. The CDR3 DNA sequence: TGTGCCAGCAGTCCCTGGGCCCGGCGGGGGGGCTACGAGCAGTACTTC. Translating gives CASSPWARRGGYEQYF.

The CDR3 DNA reads TGTGCCAGTAGACGGACTAGCGGGAGTCACAATGAGCAGTTCTTC. Translated, it gives CASRRTSGSHNEQFF. V and J are TRBV19 and TRBJ2-1, with 13 bases lining up with TRBD2. This CDR3 spans 15 amino acids. Germline values: CDR1 LNHDA, CDR2 SQIVND (reference sequence). The V and J ends lost 6 bases and 5 bases, in that order; junction bases with no gene match: 4. Together with reference TRBV19 and TRBJ2-1, the CDR3 gives the full variable domain: DGGITQSPKYLFRKEGQNVTLSCEQNLNHDAMYWYRQDPGQGLRLIYYSQIVNDFQKGDIAEGYSVSREKKESFPLTVTSAQKNPTAFYLCASRRTSGSHNEQFFGPGTRLTVL.

The rearrangement joins TRBV7-9 to TRBJ1-1; D possibly corresponds to TRBD1 (5 bases). Trimming pared 1 base from V and 7 bases from J, leaving 13 bases between. This CDR3 region has 14 residues. CDR1 is SEHNR and CDR2 is FQNEAQ in the germline V gene (reference sequence). CDR3 protein: CASSLDSRGHEAFF. The CDR3 coding sequence is TGTGCCAGCAGCTTAGACAGTAGGGGCCATGAAGCTTTCTTT.